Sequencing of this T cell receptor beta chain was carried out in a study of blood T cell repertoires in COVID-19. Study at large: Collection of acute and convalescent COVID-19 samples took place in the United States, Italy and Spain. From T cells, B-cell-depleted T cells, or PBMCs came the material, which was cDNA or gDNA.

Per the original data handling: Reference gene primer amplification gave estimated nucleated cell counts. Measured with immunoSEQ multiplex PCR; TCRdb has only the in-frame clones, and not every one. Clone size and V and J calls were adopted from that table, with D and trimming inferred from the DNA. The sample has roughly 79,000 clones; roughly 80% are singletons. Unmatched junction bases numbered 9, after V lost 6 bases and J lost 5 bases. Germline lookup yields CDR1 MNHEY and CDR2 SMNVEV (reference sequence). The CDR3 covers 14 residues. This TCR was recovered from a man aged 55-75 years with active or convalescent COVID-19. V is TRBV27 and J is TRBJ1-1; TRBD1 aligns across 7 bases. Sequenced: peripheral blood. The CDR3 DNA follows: TGTGCCAGCAGATACAGGGGAGGAGGAACTGAAGCTTTCTTT. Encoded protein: CASRYRGGGTEAFF.